These 24 T cell receptor beta chains share one sample of origin, sequenced in a study of CD8 T cells in Susac syndrome. An amount of RNA that ranged from roughly 0.45 to 1 ug was reverse transcribed with random hexamers. MiXCR, run by TCRdb on the immunoSEQ multiplex PCR reads, gives a single entry per CDR3 protein. The sample has 150,000 or so distinct CDR3 sequences; approximately 94% are singletons. Sequenced material: CD4+ T cells from PBMCs. These receptors all come from a human donor with multiple sclerosis.

This chain connects TRBV20-1 to TRBJ2-1, with 7 bases matching TRBD1. Germline V gene lookup returns CDR1 DFQATT and CDR2 SNEGSKA (reference sequence). CDR3 length: 18 residues. The junction had 15 bases not matched to a gene; V was cut back by 4 bases and J by 0 bases. The DNA for the CDR3 is TGCAGTGCTAAAGGGACAGCGAACCTATGGAGCTCCTACAATGAGCAGTTCTTC. Translated: CSAKGTANLWSSYNEQFF.

The chain links TRBV20-1 to TRBJ2-1, with 7 bases identical to TRBD2. The CDR3 loop spans 16 amino acids. Per germline, CDR1 DFQATT and CDR2 SNEGSKA (reference sequence). J lost 2 bases, V lost 1 base, and 8 bases had no gene match. The CDR3: CSARGLSGETYNEQFF. CDR3 bases: TGCAGTGCTAGAGGTTTGAGCGGGGAGACCTACAATGAGCAGTTCTTC.

The chain is built from TRBV20-1 and TRBJ2-4; D is unclear. V was pared by 5 bases and J by 5 bases, with 10 bases between. Germline loops: CDR1 DFQATT, CDR2 SNEGSKA (reference sequence). The CDR3 is 12 amino acids. Here the CDR3 reads CSAPGVENIQYF. CDR3 in DNA: TGCAGTGCTCCTGGGGTGGAAAACATTCAGTACTTC.

V usage is TRBV11-3 and J usage is TRBJ2-1, with 7 positions matching TRBD2. The CDR3 contains 15 residues. The V gene's germline CDR1 is SGHNT and CDR2 YENEEA. V lost 5 bases to trimming and J lost 10 bases; unmatched junction nucleotides: 14. The DNA for the CDR3 is TGTGCCAGCAGCCCGGCGGGAGTAGGTGTCCCGGAGCAGTTCTTC. It is translated as CASSPAGVGVPEQFF.

The chain has TRBV2 and TRBJ1-1; D uncertain. CDR3 length: 14 residues. V lost 7 bases, J lost 0 bases, and 12 bases lay in between. From germline, CDR1 is SNHLY and CDR2 FYNNEI. The CDR3 reads CASIYQLLNTEAFF. The CDR3 DNA reads TGTGCCAGCATATATCAGCTTCTGAACACTGAAGCTTTCTTT. Full variable domain (remainder filled in from reference TRBV2 and TRBJ1-1): EPEVTQTPSHQVTQMGQEVILRCVPISNHLYFYWYRQILGQKVEFLVSFYNNEISEKSEIFDDQFSVERPDGSNFTLKIRSTKLEDSAMYFCASIYQLLNTEAFFGQGTRLTVV.

V usage is TRBV30 and J usage is TRBJ2-2, with 10 bases fitting TRBD2. This CDR3 contains 16 residues. CDR1 GTSNPN and CDR2 SVGIG come from the germline V gene (reference sequence). V was clipped by 3 bases and J by 7 bases; unmatched bases: 11. CDR3 amino acids: CAWSGASGSLYGELFF. The CDR3 coding sequence is TGTGCCTGGAGCGGCGCTAGCGGGAGTCTTTACGGGGAGCTGTTTTTT. The full variable domain, in which reference TRBV30 and TRBJ2-2 provide the parts outside the CDR3, is SQTIHQWPATLVQPVGSPLSLECTVEGTSNPNLYWYRQAAGRGLQLLFYSVGIGQISSEVPQNLSASRPQDRQFILSSKKLLLSDSGFYLCAWSGASGSLYGELFFGEGSRLTVL.

This clonotype was recorded a few times. The gene calls are TRBV19 and TRBJ2-3; D gene ambiguous. V was cut by 5 bases and J by 4 bases, with 7 bases left in between. Germline CDR1 is LNHDA and CDR2 is SQIVND (reference sequence). This CDR3 has 12 residues. CDR3 coding DNA: TGTGCCAGTAGTGCCCGCGCAGATACGCAGTATTTT. Its translation: CASSARADTQYF. Supplemented by reference TRBV19 and TRBJ2-3, the full variable domain reads DGGITQSPKYLFRKEGQNVTLSCEQNLNHDAMYWYRQDPGQGLRLIYYSQIVNDFQKGDIAEGYSVSREKKESFPLTVTSAQKNPTAFYLCASSARADTQYFGPGTRLTVL.

The chain uses TRBV7-2 and TRBJ2-3; no firm D call. The CDR3 runs 15 residues. V was clipped by 6 bases and J by 1 base, with 14 bases between them. CDR1 is SGHTA, CDR2 FQGNSA, per germline. CDR3 residues: CASSSGRLRTDTQYF. The CDR3 DNA follows: TGTGCCAGCAGTTCAGGACGGTTACGCACAGATACGCAGTATTTT. The full variable domain, its missing parts supplied by reference TRBV7-2 and TRBJ2-3, is GAGVSQSPSNKVTEKGKDVELRCDPISGHTALYWYRQSLGQGLEFLIYFQGNSAPDKSGLPSDRFSAERTGGSVSTLTIQRTQQEDSAVYLCASSSGRLRTDTQYFGPGTRLTVL.

The chain uses TRBV4-1 and TRBJ2-7; D gene uncertain. The ends were cut back, 0 bases at V and 7 bases at J, with 10 bases in the middle. The germline V gene has CDR1 MGHRA and CDR2 YSYEKL. The CDR3 runs 13 residues. CDR3: CASSQDLWGEQYF. CDR3 bases: TGCGCCAGCAGCCAAGATCTTTGGGGAGAGCAGTACTTC.

The chain combines TRBV4-2 with TRBJ1-2; the D is unclear. V shed 0 bases and J shed 4 bases, with 12 bases lying between them. CDR1 LGHNA and CDR2 YNFKEQ come from the germline V gene. This CDR3 spans 15 amino acids. The CDR3 loop reads CASSQDLDHVYGYTF. The CDR3 nucleotides read TGTGCCAGCAGCCAAGATTTGGACCACGTCTATGGCTACACCTTC.

V is TRBV9 and J is TRBJ2-1; D ambiguous. Germline assignment: CDR1 SGDLS and CDR2 YYNGEE. The CDR3 consists of 13 residues. V lost 0 bases and J lost 7, with 8 bases in between. CDR3 amino acids: CASSVDNRNEQFF. The DNA of the CDR3 is TGTGCCAGCAGCGTAGACAATCGGAATGAGCAGTTCTTC.

In its sample, this clonotype was seen once. The rearrangement links TRBV27 to TRBJ1-4, with 7 bases that match TRBD1. CDR3 size: 15 residues. In germline, CDR1 is MNHEY, CDR2 SMNVEV (reference sequence). Trimming removed 6 bases from V and 8 bases from J; junction bases left unmatched: 12. CDR3 in amino acids: CASRQRQGLREKLFF. CDR3 nucleotide sequence: TGTGCCAGCAGACAACGACAGGGTCTAAGGGAAAAACTGTTTTTT.

The V call is TRBV29-1, the J call TRBJ1-4; 8 bases are a match to TRBD1. This CDR3 is built from 12 residues. Germline assignment: CDR1 SQVTM and CDR2 ANQGSEA. CDR3 DNA: TGCATCGGTATGGGACAGGATGAAAAACTGTTTTTT. Translation: CIGMGQDEKLFF.

The V call is TRBV20-1, the J call TRBJ2-5; 8 nucleotides match TRBD2. The trim removed 0 bases at V and 2 bases at J, leaving 11 bases unmatched. Looked up from germline, CDR1 is DFQATT and CDR2 is SNEGSKA (reference sequence). The CDR3 has 17 amino acids. CDR3 DNA sequence: TGCAGTGCTAGAGACGCTACTAGCGGAGGACGTCAAGAGACCCAGTACTTC. This codes for CSARDATSGGRQETQYF.

V and J are TRBV20-1 and TRBJ2-1; 12 nucleotides line up with TRBD2. V shed 6 bases, J shed 7 bases, and the junction held 13 bases outside the gene matches. From germline, CDR1 is DFQATT and CDR2 SNEGSKA (reference sequence). The CDR3 is made up of 16 amino acids. Written as DNA, the CDR3 is TGCAGTGCAACCCCGAGGGGGACTAGCGGGTTTAATGAGCAGTTCTTC. Its protein is CSATPRGTSGFNEQFF.

This chain links TRBV5-1 with TRBJ1-1; D call uncertain. The germline gives CDR1 SGHRS, CDR2 YFSETQ. Trimming left V 0 bases short and J 4 bases short, with 7 bases between. The CDR3 is 13 residues long. This chain's CDR3 is CASSLGQATEAFF. The CDR3 DNA reads as TGCGCCAGCAGCTTGGGGCAGGCCACTGAAGCTTTCTTT. The variable domain in full, with the rest retrieved from reference TRBV5-1 and TRBJ1-1, is KAGVTQTPRYLIKTRGQQVTLSCSPISGHRSVSWYQQTPGQGLQFLFEYFSETQRNKGNFPGRFSGRQFSNSRSEMNVSTLELGDSALYLCASSLGQATEAFFGQGTRLTVV.

The chain recombines TRBV30 with TRBJ1-5; D unclear. Germline-derived CDR1 and CDR2 are GTSNPN and SVGIG (reference sequence). This CDR3 contains 13 residues. V was pared by 2 bases and J by 4 bases, with 9 bases between. CDR3 region: CAWSRIENQPQHF. CDR3 DNA: TGTGCCTGGAGTCGTATCGAGAATCAGCCCCAGCATTTT.

This clonotype has a handful of counts. The rearrangement links TRBV5-4 to TRBJ2-7; 7 bases fit TRBD2. The CDR3 covers 13 residues. V lost 0 bases and J lost 3; bases outside the gene matches: 0. The germline V gene has CDR1 SGHNT and CDR2 YYREEE (reference sequence). CDR3 in amino acids: CASSLGGGYEQYF. CDR3 DNA: TGTGCCAGCAGCTTGGGCGGGGGCTACGAGCAGTACTTC. Full variable domain (outside the CDR3, taken from reference TRBV5-4 and TRBJ2-7): ETGVTQSPTHLIKTRGQQVTLRCSSQSGHNTVSWYQQALGQGPQFIFQYYREEENGRGNFPPRFSGLQFPNYSSELNVNALELDDSALYLCASSLGGGYEQYFGPGTRLTVT.

The rearrangement joins TRBV18 to TRBJ1-1; no definite D call. Trimming removed 6 bases at V and 3 bases at J, with 8 bases between. The V gene's germline CDR1 is KGHSH and CDR2 LQKENI. The CDR3 loop spans 12 amino acids. The CDR3 region has the DNA TGTGCCAGCTCTGGGCCCTACACTGAAGCTTTCTTT. It encodes CASSGPYTEAFF.

This chain uses TRBV29-1 with TRBJ1-3; D is unclear. Germline-derived CDR1 and CDR2 are SQVTM and ANQGSEA. Trimming pared 4 bases from V and 2 bases from J, leaving 9 bases between. The CDR3 contains 13 residues. The CDR3 sequence is CSVGLGTGNTIYF. As DNA, the CDR3 is TGCAGCGTTGGTCTAGGGACTGGAAACACCATATATTTT.

The chain has TRBV15 and TRBJ2-1, with D unclear. The CDR3 is made up of 15 amino acids. V lost 5 bases, J lost 5 bases, and 16 bases lay in between. CDR1 and CDR2 from the germline V gene are LNHNV and YYDKDF (reference sequence). This chain's CDR3 is CATSLYYDPDNEQFF. CDR3 DNA sequence: TGTGCCACCAGCCTTTACTACGATCCCGACAATGAGCAGTTCTTC.

V usage is TRBV3-1 and J usage is TRBJ1-1; D gene uncertain. The CDR3 has 15 amino acids. The V end lost 1 base, the J end lost 0 bases, and 9 bases lay between the germline ends. The V gene's germline CDR1 is LGHDT and CDR2 YNNKEL (reference sequence). The CDR3 DNA is TGTGCCAGCAGCCAAGGTGTAATTGTGAACACTGAAGCTTTCTTT. The encoded protein is CASSQGVIVNTEAFF.

This clonotype was picked up one time. The rearrangement links TRBV5-4 to TRBJ2-1; D might be TRBD2 (6 bases). Germline values: CDR1 SGHNT, CDR2 YYREEE (reference sequence). V was shortened by 4 bases and J by 2 bases, with 19 bases between the two germline ends. The CDR3 is 17 residues long. As DNA, the CDR3 is TGTGCCAGCAGCCTTCGGCACGGGAGCGGAACCTACAATGAGCAGTTCTTC. This encodes CASSLRHGSGTYNEQFF.

The chain carries TRBV2 and TRBJ1-5; no firm D call. Germline V gene sequence: CDR1 SNHLY, CDR2 FYNNEI. Deletions cut 5 bases from V and 3 bases from J, with 5 bases between. This CDR3 is built from 12 residues. The CDR3 sequence is CASSMHNQPQHF. Here the CDR3 DNA reads TGTGCCAGCAGTATGCACAATCAGCCCCAGCATTTT. The entire variable domain, with the rest obtained from reference TRBV2 and TRBJ1-5, is as follows: EPEVTQTPSHQVTQMGQEVILRCVPISNHLYFYWYRQILGQKVEFLVSFYNNEISEKSEIFDDQFSVERPDGSNFTLKIRSTKLEDSAMYFCASSMHNQPQHFGDGTRLSIL.